In its sample, the clone carrying this TCR beta chain was seen a few times. TCRdb independently ran MiXCR on the 5' RACE reads; one entry per CDR3 protein. The sample has tens of thousands of distinct CDR3 sequences, approximately 9% seen once. This sample was taken from a study of early T cells in non-severe SARS-CoV-2 infection. Looked up from germline, CDR1 is MGHDK and CDR2 is SYGVNS. The CDR3 contains 11 residues. With 8 bases removed from V and 4 bases from J, the gap between germline ends came to 9 bases. The receptor comes from an adult who was a healthcare worker with PCR-confirmed SARS-CoV-2 infection or an uninfected control (not recorded which). The material sequenced was whole blood. This sequence joins TRBV25-1 and TRBJ2-7; tentatively, D is TRBD1 (5 bases). The CDR3 sequence: CASLGVYEQYF. DNA of the CDR3: TGTGCCAGCTTAGGGGTTTACGAGCAGTACTTC.